One and the same sample provided the 30 T cell receptor beta chains below, sequenced in a study of beta chain features in type 1 diabetes. Expressed TCRB transcripts were sequenced after all isolated RNA was converted to cDNA. Only in-frame clones appear in the TCRdb table, and some are missing; sequencing was by immunoSEQ multiplex PCR. The profile shows 900,000 or so clones, 17% of them singletons. Sequenced: naive CD4+ T cells from blood. Receptors originate from a woman in her late teens or twenties in good health.

This clone has a handful of counts. The chain combines TRBV6-5 with TRBJ1-2, with unresolved D. The CDR3 totals 15 residues. V was pared by 6 bases and J by 2 bases, with 16 bases between. CDR1 MNHEY and CDR2 SVGAGI come from the germline V gene. The CDR3 DNA sequence: TGTGCCAGCAGCCAACCGGGGTCTAGAAACTATGGCTACACCTTC. As protein: CASSQPGSRNYGYTF.

This clone was recorded a few times. The chain recombines TRBV7-2 with TRBJ2-5; D remains unclear. CDR3 size: 13 residues. The V gene's germline CDR1 is SGHTA and CDR2 FQGNSA. V lost 11 bases and J lost 7, with 20 bases in between. As DNA, the CDR3 is TGTGCCGAAACAGATGAGTCCTGGGGGACCCAGTACTTC. Protein: CAETDESWGTQYF.

The chain recombines TRBV18 with TRBJ2-7; the D gene is possibly TRBD1 (6 bases). Germline CDR1 reads KGHSH; CDR2 reads LQKENI. This CDR3 comprises 15 residues. Trimming took off 3 bases at V and 3 bases at J, with 15 bases between the two ends. CDR3 region: CASSPSYSRGYEQYF. CDR3 DNA sequence: TGTGCCAGCTCACCCTCATATTCCAGGGGCTACGAGCAGTACTTC.

The table lists this clone with a few counts. The V and J genes are TRBV9 and TRBJ2-2, with D perhaps TRBD1 (6 bases). The V and J ends lost 6 bases and 6 bases respectively, with 18 bases between them. The CDR3 extends over 15 amino acids. Per germline, CDR1 SGDLS and CDR2 YYNGEE. For the CDR3, the DNA is TGTGCCAGCAACTCCGGGACACTCAGGCCCGGGGAGCTGTTTTTT. It is translated as CASNSGTLRPGELFF. The full variable domain, with the rest looked up from reference TRBV9 and TRBJ2-2, is DSGVTQTPKHLITATGQRVTLRCSPRSGDLSVYWYQQSLDQGLQFLIQYYNGEERAKGNILERFSAQQFPDLHSELNLSSLELGDSALYFCASNSGTLRPGELFFGEGSRLTVL.

The chain is built from TRBV4-2 and TRBJ2-1; TRBD2 agrees at 9 bases. Germline trimming cut 4 bases from V and 0 bases from J; bases unmatched to any gene: 4. The CDR3 runs to 16 residues. CDR1 and CDR2 (germline): LGHNA, YNFKEQ. As DNA, the CDR3 is TGTGCCAGCAGCCCGAGTAGCGGGAGCTCCTACAATGAGCAGTTCTTC. Translated, it gives CASSPSSGSSYNEQFF.

The table lists this clone with a few counts. The chain combines TRBV18 with TRBJ2-1; D assignment may be TRBD1 or TRBD2 (5 bases each). Germline lookup yields CDR1 KGHSH and CDR2 LQKENI. V gave up 3 bases and J gave up 0 bases, with 12 bases separating them. The CDR3 is made up of 16 amino acids. The CDR3 nucleotides are TGTGCCAGCTCACCGGGGGATCTTAGCTCCTACAATGAGCAGTTCTTC. Translated, it gives CASSPGDLSSYNEQFF.

This sequence joins TRBV19 and TRBJ1-3, with 9 bases lining up with TRBD1. V was pared by 6 bases and J by 2 bases, with 5 bases of the junction left unmatched. CDR1 and CDR2 from the germline V gene are LNHDA and SQIVND (reference sequence). CDR3 length equals 15 residues. The CDR3 sequence: CASSEQGATGNTIYF. CDR3 in DNA: TGTGCCAGTAGCGAACAGGGGGCAACTGGAAACACCATATATTTT.

This clone was seen a handful of times. This chain connects TRBV5-1 to TRBJ1-1, with D unresolved. The CDR3 totals 14 residues. Germline CDR1 is SGHRS and CDR2 is YFSETQ. Trimming stripped 0 bases from V and 3 bases from J, with 9 bases between. The CDR3, as DNA: TGCGCCAGCAGCTTGGTAGGTGCGGACACTGAAGCTTTCTTT. Translation: CASSLVGADTEAFF.

A few counts support this clone. The genes are TRBV6-6 and TRBJ2-7; D is tentatively TRBD1 or TRBD2 (5 bases each). The CDR3 is made up of 12 amino acids. V was shortened by 11 bases and J by 5 bases, with 16 bases between the two germline ends. Germline-derived CDR1 and CDR2 are MNHNY and SVGAGI (reference sequence). The CDR3 sequence: CAGSQGINEQYF. The CDR3 DNA reads as TGTGCCGGGAGTCAGGGTATCAACGAGCAGTACTTC.

This clone was recorded a few times. V usage is TRBV4-1 and J usage is TRBJ2-7; 9 bases agree with TRBD2. The CDR3 is 19 amino acids. The trim removed 1 base at V and 0 bases at J, leaving 13 bases unmatched. Looked up from germline, CDR1 is MGHRA and CDR2 is YSYEKL. The CDR3 here is CASSQAGGRARKGSYEQYF. The CDR3, as DNA: TGCGCCAGCAGCCAAGCCGGCGGGAGGGCTCGAAAGGGCTCCTACGAGCAGTACTTC.

The chain couples TRBV19 to TRBJ2-5, with D perhaps matching TRBD2 (6 bases). V lost 4 bases and J lost 0, with 15 bases in between. Per germline, CDR1 LNHDA and CDR2 SQIVND (reference sequence). There are 16 residues in the CDR3. CDR3 amino acids: CASSTARRGNQETQYF. The CDR3 DNA is TGTGCCAGTAGTACCGCCCGGCGGGGAAACCAAGAGACCCAGTACTTC.

The chain carries TRBV28 and TRBJ1-4; D gene uncertain. CDR1 and CDR2 from the germline V gene are MDHEN and SYDVKM. V gave up 7 bases and J gave up 3 bases, with 9 bases separating them. The CDR3 runs to 13 residues. CDR3: CASTVGPNEKLFF. The CDR3 region has the DNA TGTGCCAGCACGGTCGGTCCTAATGAAAAACTGTTTTTT. Using reference TRBV28 and TRBJ1-4 for the parts outside the CDR3, the full variable domain is DVKVTQSSRYLVKRTGEKVFLECVQDMDHENMFWYRQDPGLGLRLIYFSYDVKMKEKGDIPEGYSVSREKKERFSLILESASTNQTSMYLCASTVGPNEKLFFGSGTQLSVL.

The rearrangement joins TRBV6-1 to TRBJ2-3; D is possibly TRBD2 (6 bases). From germline, CDR1 is MNHNS and CDR2 SASEGT. Trimming cost V 5 bases and J 1 base, with 7 bases left between them. The length of the CDR3 is 13 residues. CDR3 DNA sequence: TGTGCCAGCAGTCGCGGGGGCACAGATACGCAGTATTTT. Translating it yields CASSRGGTDTQYF.

J is TRBJ1-5 and V is TRBV6-6; no definite D call. With 2 bases removed from V and 3 bases from J, the gap between germline ends came to 2 bases. Germline CDR1 is MNHNY and CDR2 is SVGAGI (reference sequence). This CDR3 is built from 12 residues. In DNA form, the CDR3 reads TGTGCCAGCAGTTACCTCAATCAGCCCCAGCATTTT. This encodes CASSYLNQPQHF.

The V call is TRBV7-9, the J call TRBJ1-2; D is unresolved. The germline V and J ends were trimmed by 5 bases and 4 bases, with 14 bases remaining between them. This CDR3 has 14 amino acids. CDR1 and CDR2 (germline): SEHNR, FQNEAQ (reference sequence). The DNA for the CDR3 is TGTGCCAGCAGCGGGTCCACCCTGTTCTATGGCTACACCTTC. It yields the protein CASSGSTLFYGYTF.

This clone occurred a few times. This chain uses TRBV12-5 with TRBJ2-1, with 7 bases lining up with TRBD1. Germline V gene data show CDR1 as LGHNT and CDR2 as FRNRAP. This CDR3 comprises 15 residues. V shed 6 bases and J 0 bases; nucleotides not matched to a gene: 5. CDR3 nucleotides: TGTGCTAGTGGCTCGGGACAGAGCTCCTACAATGAGCAGTTCTTC. Its translation is CASGSGQSSYNEQFF.

This clone was found a few times. This chain joins TRBV2 and TRBJ2-1; 9 nucleotides align to TRBD2. V lost 7 bases to trimming and J lost 8 bases; unmatched junction nucleotides: 9. CDR1 is SNHLY and CDR2 is FYNNEI in the germline V gene. The CDR3 totals 14 residues. The CDR3 loop is CASNSASGIHEQFF. DNA for the CDR3: TGTGCCAGCAATTCTGCTAGCGGGATCCATGAGCAGTTCTTC.

The chain recombines TRBV28 with TRBJ2-5; maybe TRBD2 (5 bases). CDR1 MDHEN and CDR2 SYDVKM come from the germline V gene. Trimming shortened V by 5 bases and J by 4 bases, and 11 bases separated the two germline ends. The CDR3 sequence is 13 residues long. CDR3 region: CASSPRAGETQYF. CDR3 nucleotide sequence: TGTGCCAGCAGTCCGCGGGCGGGAGAGACCCAGTACTTC.

The chain carries TRBV28 and TRBJ1-4, with a possible D match to TRBD1 (5 bases). The V end was cut by 3 bases, the J end by 2 bases, with 10 bases between. The CDR3 extends over 15 amino acids. CDR1 is MDHEN and CDR2 is SYDVKM in the germline V gene. The CDR3 region is CASSFRAGTNEKLFF. CDR3 sequence (DNA): TGTGCCAGCAGTTTTCGGGCAGGGACTAATGAAAAACTGTTTTTT.

This sequence joins TRBV2 and TRBJ2-7; 9 bases are shared with TRBD2. Trimming cost V 4 bases and J 2 bases; bases outside gene matches: 3. Germline V gene sequence: CDR1 SNHLY, CDR2 FYNNEI. CDR3 length: 14 residues. The CDR3 sequence is CASSARLAAYEQYF. CDR3 DNA sequence: TGTGCCAGCAGTGCTCGACTAGCGGCCTACGAGCAGTACTTC. The complete variable domain, with remaining parts taken from reference TRBV2 and TRBJ2-7, reads EPEVTQTPSHQVTQMGQEVILRCVPISNHLYFYWYRQILGQKVEFLVSFYNNEISEKSEIFDDQFSVERPDGSNFTLKIRSTKLEDSAMYFCASSARLAAYEQYFGPGTRLTVT.

This clone was observed a few times. V usage is TRBV4-2 and J usage is TRBJ1-5; D unresolved. Germline V gene data show CDR1 as LGHNA and CDR2 as YNFKEQ. Trimming pared 4 bases from V and 0 bases from J, leaving 4 bases between. This CDR3 region has 13 residues. As DNA, the CDR3 is TGTGCCAGCAGCCTGGATAGCAATCAGCCCCAGCATTTT. This encodes CASSLDSNQPQHF.

The V gene is TRBV7-2, the J gene TRBJ1-5; D not resolved. CDR1 and CDR2 (germline): SGHTA, FQGNSA. The CDR3 sequence is 13 residues long. Trimming took 5 bases from V and 4 from J, leaving 9 bases between them. For the CDR3, the DNA is TGTGCCAGCAGCCCGGGGAAGAATCAGCCCCAGCATTTT. Its protein is CASSPGKNQPQHF. Using reference TRBV7-2 and TRBJ1-5 for the parts outside the CDR3, the full variable domain is GAGVSQSPSNKVTEKGKDVELRCDPISGHTALYWYRQSLGQGLEFLIYFQGNSAPDKSGLPSDRFSAERTGGSVSTLTIQRTQQEDSAVYLCASSPGKNQPQHFGDGTRLSIL.

This clone has more than one count but fewer than ten. The rearrangement joins TRBV18 to TRBJ2-6; D is unresolved. V was trimmed by 3 bases and J by 2 bases, leaving 5 bases between them. CDR3 size: 14 residues. From germline, CDR1 is KGHSH and CDR2 LQKENI. CDR3 sequence (DNA): TGTGCCAGCTCACCCCTTCCTGGGGCCAACGTCCTGACTTTC. Amino acids: CASSPLPGANVLTF. The full variable domain, its missing parts supplied by reference TRBV18 and TRBJ2-6, is NAGVMQNPRHLVRRRGQEARLRCSPMKGHSHVYWYRQLPEEGLKFMVYLQKENIIDESGMPKERFSAEFPKEGPSILRIQQVVRGDSAAYFCASSPLPGANVLTFGAGSRLTVL.

The V gene is TRBV11-2, the J gene TRBJ2-3; D is unclear. Germline CDR1 is SGHAT and CDR2 is FQNNGV. V lost 5 bases to trimming and J lost 1 base, with 7 bases between them. CDR3 length: 13 amino acids. The CDR3 DNA reads TGTGCCAGCAGCCTAATAGGCACAGATACGCAGTATTTT. This translates into CASSLIGTDTQYF.

The chain carries TRBV9 and TRBJ2-6; D remains ambiguous. CDR3 length equals 16 residues. Germline V lookup: CDR1 SGDLS, CDR2 YYNGEE. Trimming removed 2 bases at V and 0 bases at J, with 9 bases between. This chain's CDR3 is CASSVSVLSGANVLTF. For the CDR3, the DNA is TGTGCCAGCAGCGTTTCAGTCCTCTCTGGGGCCAACGTCCTGACTTTC.

This clone was seen more than once but under ten times. J is TRBJ2-5 and V is TRBV6-1; TRBD1 agrees at 8 bases. This CDR3 has 16 amino acids. CDR1 and CDR2 from the germline V gene are MNHNS and SASEGT. V trimming: 6 bases; J trimming: 5 bases; junction bases outside the gene matches: 14. The CDR3 here is CASREPTGGVTETQYF. In DNA, the CDR3 is TGTGCCAGCAGGGAACCTACAGGGGGAGTCACGGAGACCCAGTACTTC.

This clone has only a few counts. The CDR3 spells CASSLSTSAYNEQFF. In DNA, the CDR3 is TGCGCCAGCAGCCTATCGACTAGCGCCTACAATGAGCAGTTCTTC. This sequence joins TRBV5-1 and TRBJ2-1; 8 bases match TRBD2. This CDR3 comprises 15 residues. The V segment lost 4 bases and the J segment 2 bases; nucleotides outside the gene matches: 5. Germline V gene sequence: CDR1 SGHRS, CDR2 YFSETQ. Looking up the rest from reference TRBV5-1 and TRBJ2-1 gives the full variable domain: KAGVTQTPRYLIKTRGQQVTLSCSPISGHRSVSWYQQTPGQGLQFLFEYFSETQRNKGNFPGRFSGRQFSNSRSEMNVSTLELGDSALYLCASSLSTSAYNEQFFGPGTRLTVL.

The chain has TRBV7-9 and TRBJ1-2, with 8 bases lining up with TRBD1. The CDR3 is 14 amino acids. Germline V gives CDR1 SEHNR, CDR2 FQNEAQ (reference sequence). Unmatched junction bases numbered 5, after V lost 2 bases and J lost 6 bases. CDR3 coding DNA: TGTGCCAGCAGCTTATGGGACAGGATCGATGGCTACACCTTC. It is translated as CASSLWDRIDGYTF.

The table lists this clone with a few counts. At the DNA level, this CDR3 is encoded by other sequences in the same sample as well. V usage is TRBV28 and J usage is TRBJ1-2; D remains unclear. Trimming removed 2 bases from V and 4 bases from J, with 5 bases in between. CDR1 and CDR2 (germline): MDHEN, SYDVKM. The CDR3 spans 12 residues. The DNA for the CDR3 is TGTGCCAGCAGTTTAACCAGCTATGGCTACACCTTC. The encoded protein is CASSLTSYGYTF.

The chain combines TRBV6-6 with TRBJ2-2, with TRBD2 identical over 7 bases. CDR1 is MNHNY, CDR2 SVGAGI, per germline (reference sequence). The CDR3 length is 14 residues. The V and J ends lost 10 bases and 5 bases, in that order; junction bases with no gene match: 10. In nucleotides, the CDR3 is TGTGCCACCTCCCTGCGGGAGTTTACCGGGGAGCTGTTTTTT. This encodes CATSLREFTGELFF.